The T cell receptor beta chain under discussion was sequenced for a study of blood T cell repertoires in COVID-19. Study summary: COVID-19 samples, acute and convalescent, were from the United States, Italy and Spain. PBMCs, B-cell-depleted T cells, or T cells provided the cDNA or gDNA that made up the material.

Germline V gene data show CDR1 as SGHKS and CDR2 as YYEKEE (reference sequence). V was trimmed by 3 bases and J by 8 bases, leaving 14 bases between them. The CDR3 extends over 14 amino acids. Followed longitudinally, the Seattle patients had been enrolled during active infection. In the original workflow: Estimation of nucleated cell counts was performed using reference gene primer amplification. Sequencing used immunoSEQ multiplex PCR; TCRdb keeps in-frame clones, though not all of them. Clonal size and the V and J genes are those of that table, whereas D and trimming came from the DNA. The profile shows approximately 170,000 clones, approximately 85% of them singletons.

The receptor was isolated from a man older than 75 with COVID-19, enrolled during active disease. The V and J genes are TRBV5-5 and TRBJ1-4, with D perhaps TRBD1 (6 bases). Sequencing was carried out using peripheral blood. The CDR3 loop reads CASSSRQVGEKLFF. DNA of the CDR3: TGTGCCAGCAGCTCCAGACAGGTCGGGGAAAAACTGTTTTTT.